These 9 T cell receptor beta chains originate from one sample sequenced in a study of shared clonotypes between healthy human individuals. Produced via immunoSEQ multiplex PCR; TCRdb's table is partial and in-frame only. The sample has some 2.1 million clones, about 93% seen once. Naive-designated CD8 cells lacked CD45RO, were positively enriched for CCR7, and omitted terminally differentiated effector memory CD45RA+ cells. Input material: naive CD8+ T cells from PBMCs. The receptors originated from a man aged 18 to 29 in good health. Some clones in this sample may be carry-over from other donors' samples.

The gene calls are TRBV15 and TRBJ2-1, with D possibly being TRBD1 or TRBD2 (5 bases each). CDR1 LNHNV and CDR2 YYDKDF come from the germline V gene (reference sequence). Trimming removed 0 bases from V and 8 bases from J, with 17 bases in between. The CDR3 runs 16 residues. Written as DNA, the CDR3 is TGTGCCACCAGCAGAGATGGGACCTACGGTGGGTATGAGCAGTTCTTC. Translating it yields CATSRDGTYGGYEQFF.

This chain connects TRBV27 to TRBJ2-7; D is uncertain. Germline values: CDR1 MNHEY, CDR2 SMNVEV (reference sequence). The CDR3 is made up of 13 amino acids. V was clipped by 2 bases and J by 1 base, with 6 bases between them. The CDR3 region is CASSLETSYEQYF. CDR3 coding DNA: TGTGCCAGCAGTTTAGAGACGTCCTACGAGCAGTACTTC.

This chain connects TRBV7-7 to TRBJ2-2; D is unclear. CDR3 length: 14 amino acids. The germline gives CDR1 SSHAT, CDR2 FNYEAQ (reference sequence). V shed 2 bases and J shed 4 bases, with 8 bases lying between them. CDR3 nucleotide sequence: TGTGCCAGCAGCTTATGGACGTCCACCGGGGAGCTGTTTTTT. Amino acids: CASSLWTSTGELFF.

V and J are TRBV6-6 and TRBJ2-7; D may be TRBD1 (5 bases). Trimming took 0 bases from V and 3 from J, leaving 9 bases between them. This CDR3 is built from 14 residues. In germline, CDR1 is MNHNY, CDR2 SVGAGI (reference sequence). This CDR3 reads CASSYSRQFYEQYF. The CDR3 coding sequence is TGTGCCAGCAGTTACTCTAGACAGTTCTACGAGCAGTACTTC.

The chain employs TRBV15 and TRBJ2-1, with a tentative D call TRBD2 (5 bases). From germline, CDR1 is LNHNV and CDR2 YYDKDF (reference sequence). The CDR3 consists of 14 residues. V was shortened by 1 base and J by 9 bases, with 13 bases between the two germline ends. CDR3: CATSRVRGTGEQFF. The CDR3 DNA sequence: TGTGCCACCAGCAGAGTTCGGGGTACCGGTGAGCAGTTCTTC.

This chain's CDR3 is CASKARGETQYF. The CDR3 bases are TGTGCCAGCAAGGCCAGGGGGGAGACCCAGTACTTC. The chain couples TRBV6-5 to TRBJ2-5; TRBD1 agrees at 7 bases. The CDR3 totals 12 residues. The germline CDR1 and CDR2 sequences are MNHEY and SVGAGI. The J segment lost 5 bases and the V segment lost 7 bases, leaving 4 bases of the junction unmatched.

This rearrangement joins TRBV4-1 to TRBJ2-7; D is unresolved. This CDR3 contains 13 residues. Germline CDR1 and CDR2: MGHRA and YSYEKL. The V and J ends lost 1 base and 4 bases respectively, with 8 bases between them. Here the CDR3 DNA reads TGCGCCAGCAGCCAAGTTACGGAGTACGAGCAGTACTTC. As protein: CASSQVTEYEQYF.

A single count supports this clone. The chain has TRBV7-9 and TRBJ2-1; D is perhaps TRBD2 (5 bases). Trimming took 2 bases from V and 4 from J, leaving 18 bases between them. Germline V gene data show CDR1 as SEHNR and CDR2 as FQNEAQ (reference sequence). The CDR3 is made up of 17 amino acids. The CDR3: CASSLTGPRSGYNEQFF. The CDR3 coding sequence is TGTGCCAGCAGCTTAACCGGGCCCCGCTCGGGGTACAATGAGCAGTTCTTC. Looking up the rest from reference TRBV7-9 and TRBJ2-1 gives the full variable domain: DTGVSQNPRHKITKRGQNVTFRCDPISEHNRLYWYRQTLGQGPEFLTYFQNEAQLEKSRLLSDRFSAERPKGSFSTLEIQRTEQGDSAMYLCASSLTGPRSGYNEQFFGPGTRLTVL.

The CDR3 DNA reads as TGTGCTAGTGGTTTGGACCCAGGGGGCGAGCAGTACTTC. It specifies CASGLDPGGEQYF. This chain uses TRBV12-5 with TRBJ2-7; 7 bases fit TRBD1. This CDR3 contains 13 residues. Germline lookup yields CDR1 LGHNT and CDR2 FRNRAP. With V trimmed by 1 base and J by 6 bases, 3 bases remained unmatched.